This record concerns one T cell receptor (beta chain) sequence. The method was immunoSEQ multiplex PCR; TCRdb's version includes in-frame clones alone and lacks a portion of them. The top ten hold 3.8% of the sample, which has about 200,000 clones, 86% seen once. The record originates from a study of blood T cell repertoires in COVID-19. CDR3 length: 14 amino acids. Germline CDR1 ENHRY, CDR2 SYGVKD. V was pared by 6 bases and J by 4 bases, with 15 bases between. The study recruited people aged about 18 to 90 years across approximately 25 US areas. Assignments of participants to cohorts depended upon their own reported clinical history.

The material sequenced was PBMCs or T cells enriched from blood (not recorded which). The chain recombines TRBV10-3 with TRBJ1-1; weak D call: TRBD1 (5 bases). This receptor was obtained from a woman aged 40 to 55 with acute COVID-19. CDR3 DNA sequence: TGTGCCATCAGGGGGGAGGGTTATGCCACTGAAGCTTTCTTT. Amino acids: CAIRGEGYATEAFF.